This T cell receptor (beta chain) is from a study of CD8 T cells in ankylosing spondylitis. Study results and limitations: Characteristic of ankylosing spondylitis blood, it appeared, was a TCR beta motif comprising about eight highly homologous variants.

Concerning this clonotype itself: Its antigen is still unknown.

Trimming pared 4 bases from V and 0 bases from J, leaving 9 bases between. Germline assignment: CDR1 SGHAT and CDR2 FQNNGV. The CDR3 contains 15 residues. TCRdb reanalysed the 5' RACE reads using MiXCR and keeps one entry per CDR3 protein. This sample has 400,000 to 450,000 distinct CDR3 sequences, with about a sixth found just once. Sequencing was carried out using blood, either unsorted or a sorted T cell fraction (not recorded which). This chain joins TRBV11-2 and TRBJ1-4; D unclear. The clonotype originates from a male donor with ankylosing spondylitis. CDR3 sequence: CASSWEIATNEKLFF. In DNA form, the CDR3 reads TGTGCCAGCAGCTGGGAAATTGCAACTAATGAAAAACTGTTTTTT.